These 12 T cell receptor beta chains were all obtained from the same sample, sequenced in a study of T-cell reconstitution after alpha-beta-depleted transplantation in children. A library of TCRbeta sequences, prepared with unique molecular identifiers, was generated. A single record per CDR3 protein comes from TCRdb applying MiXCR to the PCR reads. The sample lists 30,000 to 40,000 distinct CDR3 sequences; approximately 6.9% were seen once. These TCRs' antigens remain unknown. Study conclusions and caveats: At around two months after transplant, the alpha-beta T cells were reportedly derived from several hundred expanded clones that came from non-depleted graft cells.

The material was peripheral blood, obtained 60 days after TCRalphabeta/CD19-depleted stem cell transplant. These receptors were taken from a child less than two years old who had a stem cell transplant for acute myeloid leukemia, so the T cells may come from the graft donor.

This clonotype was counted ten times or more. This CDR3 is CATSDLSGDGAGPTDTQYF. Here the CDR3 DNA reads TGTGCCACCAGTGATTTAAGCGGGGATGGGGCGGGACCGACAGATACGCAGTATTTT. The chain carries TRBV24-1 and TRBJ2-3, with 7 bases lining up with TRBD2. Germline V gene data show CDR1 as KGHDR and CDR2 as SFDVKD. The J segment lost 3 bases and the V segment lost 1 base, leaving 15 bases of the junction unmatched. This CDR3 is built from 19 residues.

J is TRBJ2-1 and V is TRBV4-2; TRBD2 is a possible D gene (6 bases). Trimming cost V 5 bases and J 0 bases, with 11 bases left between them. This CDR3 is 15 amino acids long. Germline V gene lookup returns CDR1 LGHNA and CDR2 YNFKEQ. As DNA, the CDR3 is TGTGCCAGCAGCTCGGGGGTCCACTCCTACAATGAGCAGTTCTTC. Encoded protein: CASSSGVHSYNEQFF.

This clonotype was recorded many times. The J gene is TRBJ2-3, the V gene TRBV7-9; no firm D call. Per the germline V gene, CDR1 is SEHNR and CDR2 is FQNEAQ (reference sequence). The CDR3 length is 17 residues. The V gene lost 1 base and the J gene lost 2 bases, with 16 bases spanning the gap. This CDR3 is CASSLDPITLDTDTQYF. The DNA for the CDR3 is TGTGCCAGCAGCTTAGATCCAATCACTCTGGACACAGATACGCAGTATTTT. The whole variable domain, remainder taken from reference TRBV7-9 and TRBJ2-3, is DTGVSQNPRHKITKRGQNVTFRCDPISEHNRLYWYRQTLGQGPEFLTYFQNEAQLEKSRLLSDRFSAERPKGSFSTLEIQRTEQGDSAMYLCASSLDPITLDTDTQYFGPGTRLTVL.

This clonotype was seen many times. The gene calls are TRBV6-5 and TRBJ1-2; D is ambiguous. V dropped 0 bases and J dropped 2 bases, with 7 bases sitting between them. The CDR3 is made up of 14 amino acids. Germline lookup yields CDR1 MNHEY and CDR2 SVGAGI. CDR3 residues: CASSYSWQNYGYTF. CDR3 nucleotide sequence: TGTGCCAGCAGTTACTCATGGCAGAACTATGGCTACACCTTC.

This clonotype was counted at least ten times. The chain has TRBV4-2 and TRBJ2-1; D is unclear. This CDR3 spans 17 amino acids. From germline, CDR1 is LGHNA and CDR2 YNFKEQ. Trimming took off 0 bases at V and 8 bases at J, with 20 bases between the two ends. The CDR3 DNA follows: TGTGCCAGCAGCCAAGATCCTCAATGGCCCGGCGTCGATGAGCAGTTCTTC. Translated, it gives CASSQDPQWPGVDEQFF.

This clonotype has a count of ten or more. The V and J genes are TRBV11-3 and TRBJ2-1; 8 nucleotides align to TRBD1. CDR3 size: 15 residues. Germline CDR1 SGHNT, CDR2 YENEEA. Trimming cost V 2 bases and J 4 bases; bases outside gene matches: 4. The CDR3 loop reads CASSLSQGAYNEQFF. CDR3 nucleotide sequence: TGTGCCAGCAGCTTAAGCCAGGGGGCGTACAATGAGCAGTTCTTC.

The sample holds many counts of this clonotype. The chain uses TRBV10-2 and TRBJ2-2; no definite D call. CDR3 length: 11 amino acids. The ends were cut back, 3 bases at V and 6 bases at J, with 2 bases in the middle. Germline CDR1 WSHSY, CDR2 SAAADI. For the CDR3, the DNA is TGCGCCAGCAGTGACGCCGGGGAGCTGTTTTTT. Translating gives CASSDAGELFF.

This clonotype occurred many times. The genes are TRBV4-3 and TRBJ2-5; D may match TRBD1 or TRBD2 (5 bases each). The CDR3 totals 16 residues. In germline, CDR1 is LGHNA, CDR2 YSLEER. The V end was cut by 0 bases, the J end by 5 bases, with 16 bases between. The CDR3 loop reads CASSQDERGIAETQYF. The CDR3 coding sequence is TGCGCCAGCAGCCAAGACGAGAGGGGCATAGCGGAGACCCAGTACTTC.

This clonotype was detected many times. This sequence joins TRBV4-1 and TRBJ2-5, with D maybe TRBD2 (5 bases). The CDR3 spans 14 residues. V lost 4 bases to trimming and J lost 1 base, with 10 bases between them. The germline V gene has CDR1 MGHRA and CDR2 YSYEKL. The chain's CDR3 is CASSLRTSQETQYF. CDR3 nucleotide sequence: TGCGCCAGCAGCCTTCGGACTTCCCAAGAGACCCAGTACTTC.

This clonotype has at least ten counts. This chain connects TRBV4-3 to TRBJ2-1; TRBD2 matches 8 bases. CDR1 LGHNA and CDR2 YSLEER come from the germline V gene. J was trimmed by 8 bases and V by 0 bases; bases with no gene match: 6. There are 15 residues in the CDR3. Here the CDR3 DNA reads TGCGCCAGCAGCCAAGACGGACCGGGACTAGATGAGCAGTTCTTC. It codes for CASSQDGPGLDEQFF.

This clonotype was seen at least ten times. V is TRBV5-1 and J is TRBJ2-2; TRBD2 matches at 9 bases. Germline V gene lookup returns CDR1 SGHRS and CDR2 YFSETQ. This CDR3 contains 16 residues. J lost 5 bases, V lost 4 bases, and 9 bases had no gene match. CDR3 nucleotides: TGCGCCAGCAGCCCGGAAACGGGACTAGCAACCGGGGAGCTGTTTTTT. Its translation is CASSPETGLATGELFF.

The sample holds many counts of this clonotype. The chain combines TRBV27 with TRBJ2-4; 8 nucleotides align to TRBD2. The V and J ends lost 7 bases and 6 bases, in that order; junction bases with no gene match: 5. CDR1 is MNHEY, CDR2 SMNVEV, per germline (reference sequence). CDR3 length: 13 amino acids. Written as DNA, the CDR3 is TGTGCCAGCACCGGGGGGGGGGCAAACATTCAGTACTTC. It yields the protein CASTGGGANIQYF.